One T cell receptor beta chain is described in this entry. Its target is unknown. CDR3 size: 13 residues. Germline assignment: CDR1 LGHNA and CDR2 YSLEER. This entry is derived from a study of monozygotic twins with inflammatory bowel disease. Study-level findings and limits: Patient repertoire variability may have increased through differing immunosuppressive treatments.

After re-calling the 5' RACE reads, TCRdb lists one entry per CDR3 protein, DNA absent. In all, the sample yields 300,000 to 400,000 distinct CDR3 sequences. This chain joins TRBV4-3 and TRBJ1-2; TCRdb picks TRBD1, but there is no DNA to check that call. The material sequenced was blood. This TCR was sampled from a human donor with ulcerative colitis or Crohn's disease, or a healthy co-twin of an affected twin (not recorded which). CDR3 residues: CASSQVDSNGYTF.